The sequence of this TCR beta chain was determined in a study of pediatric ulcerative colitis. General study points: Blood samples from a couple of patients yielded substantially fewer templates and were excluded from blood-rectal overlap analysis. Acute severe colitis showed lower rectal diversity from clonal expansions. Ulcerative colitis patients shared more blood-rectal clones than controls. Repertoires came from total lymphocyte DNA, so rare subsets like regulatory T cells may be missed.

Rectal tissue came from one to two pinch biopsies taken at colonoscopy. The CDR3 totals 12 residues. CDR1 is SGHDT, CDR2 YYEEEE, per germline. V dropped 5 bases and J dropped 3 bases, with 6 bases sitting between them. Assay: immunoSEQ multiplex PCR; the TCRdb copy retains only in-frame clones and omits some. The sample has around 18,000 clones; just under 75% are singletons. This clone was picked up a small number of times. The target antigen is unknown. The sequenced sample was gut tissue. The chain uses TRBV5-6 and TRBJ1-3; D gene uncertain. The origin of this receptor is a boy under 18 with moderate ulcerative colitis. The CDR3, as DNA: TGTGCCAGCAGTATATATGGAAACACCATATATTTT. Residues: CASSIYGNTIYF. Looking up the rest from reference TRBV5-6 and TRBJ1-3 gives the full variable domain: DAGVTQSPTHLIKTRGQQVTLRCSPKSGHDTVSWYQQALGQGPQFIFQYYEEEERQRGNFPDRFSGHQFPNYSSELNVNALLLGDSALYLCASSIYGNTIYFGEGSWLTVV.